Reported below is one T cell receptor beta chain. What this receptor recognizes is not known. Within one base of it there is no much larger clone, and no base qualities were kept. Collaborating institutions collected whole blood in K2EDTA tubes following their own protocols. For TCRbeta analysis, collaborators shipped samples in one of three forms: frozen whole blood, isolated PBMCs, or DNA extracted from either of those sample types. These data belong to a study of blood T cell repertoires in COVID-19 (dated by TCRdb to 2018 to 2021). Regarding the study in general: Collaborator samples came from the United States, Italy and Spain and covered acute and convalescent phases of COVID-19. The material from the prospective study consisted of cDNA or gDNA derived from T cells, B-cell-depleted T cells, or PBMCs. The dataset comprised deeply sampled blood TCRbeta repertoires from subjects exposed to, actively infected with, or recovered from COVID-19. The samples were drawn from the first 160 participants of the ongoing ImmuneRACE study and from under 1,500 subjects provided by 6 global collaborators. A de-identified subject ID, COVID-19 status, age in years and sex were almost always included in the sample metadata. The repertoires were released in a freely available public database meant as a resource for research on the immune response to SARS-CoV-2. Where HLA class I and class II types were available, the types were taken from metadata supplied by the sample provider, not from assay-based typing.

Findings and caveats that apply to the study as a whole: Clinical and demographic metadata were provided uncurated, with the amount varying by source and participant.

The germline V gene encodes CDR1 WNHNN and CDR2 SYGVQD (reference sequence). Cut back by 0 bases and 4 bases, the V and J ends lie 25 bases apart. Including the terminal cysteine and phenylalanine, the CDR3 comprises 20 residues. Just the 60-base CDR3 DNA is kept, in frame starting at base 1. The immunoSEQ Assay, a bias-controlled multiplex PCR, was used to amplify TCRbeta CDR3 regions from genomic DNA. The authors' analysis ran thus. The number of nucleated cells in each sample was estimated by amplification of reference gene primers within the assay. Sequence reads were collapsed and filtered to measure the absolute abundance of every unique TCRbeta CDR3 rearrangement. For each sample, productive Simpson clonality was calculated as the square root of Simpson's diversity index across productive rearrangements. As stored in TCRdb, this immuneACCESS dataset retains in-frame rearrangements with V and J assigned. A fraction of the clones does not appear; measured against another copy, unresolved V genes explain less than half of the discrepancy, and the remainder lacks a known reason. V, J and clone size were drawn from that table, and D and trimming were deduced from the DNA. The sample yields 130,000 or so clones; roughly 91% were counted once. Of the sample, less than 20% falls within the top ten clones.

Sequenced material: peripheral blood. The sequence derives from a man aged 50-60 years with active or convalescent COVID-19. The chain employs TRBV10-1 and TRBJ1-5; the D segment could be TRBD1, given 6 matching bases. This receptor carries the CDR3 CASSESIRGWGPPWNQPQHF. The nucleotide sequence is TGCGCCAGCAGTGAGTCGATCAGGGGATGGGGACCCCCGTGGAATCAGCCCCAGCATTTT.